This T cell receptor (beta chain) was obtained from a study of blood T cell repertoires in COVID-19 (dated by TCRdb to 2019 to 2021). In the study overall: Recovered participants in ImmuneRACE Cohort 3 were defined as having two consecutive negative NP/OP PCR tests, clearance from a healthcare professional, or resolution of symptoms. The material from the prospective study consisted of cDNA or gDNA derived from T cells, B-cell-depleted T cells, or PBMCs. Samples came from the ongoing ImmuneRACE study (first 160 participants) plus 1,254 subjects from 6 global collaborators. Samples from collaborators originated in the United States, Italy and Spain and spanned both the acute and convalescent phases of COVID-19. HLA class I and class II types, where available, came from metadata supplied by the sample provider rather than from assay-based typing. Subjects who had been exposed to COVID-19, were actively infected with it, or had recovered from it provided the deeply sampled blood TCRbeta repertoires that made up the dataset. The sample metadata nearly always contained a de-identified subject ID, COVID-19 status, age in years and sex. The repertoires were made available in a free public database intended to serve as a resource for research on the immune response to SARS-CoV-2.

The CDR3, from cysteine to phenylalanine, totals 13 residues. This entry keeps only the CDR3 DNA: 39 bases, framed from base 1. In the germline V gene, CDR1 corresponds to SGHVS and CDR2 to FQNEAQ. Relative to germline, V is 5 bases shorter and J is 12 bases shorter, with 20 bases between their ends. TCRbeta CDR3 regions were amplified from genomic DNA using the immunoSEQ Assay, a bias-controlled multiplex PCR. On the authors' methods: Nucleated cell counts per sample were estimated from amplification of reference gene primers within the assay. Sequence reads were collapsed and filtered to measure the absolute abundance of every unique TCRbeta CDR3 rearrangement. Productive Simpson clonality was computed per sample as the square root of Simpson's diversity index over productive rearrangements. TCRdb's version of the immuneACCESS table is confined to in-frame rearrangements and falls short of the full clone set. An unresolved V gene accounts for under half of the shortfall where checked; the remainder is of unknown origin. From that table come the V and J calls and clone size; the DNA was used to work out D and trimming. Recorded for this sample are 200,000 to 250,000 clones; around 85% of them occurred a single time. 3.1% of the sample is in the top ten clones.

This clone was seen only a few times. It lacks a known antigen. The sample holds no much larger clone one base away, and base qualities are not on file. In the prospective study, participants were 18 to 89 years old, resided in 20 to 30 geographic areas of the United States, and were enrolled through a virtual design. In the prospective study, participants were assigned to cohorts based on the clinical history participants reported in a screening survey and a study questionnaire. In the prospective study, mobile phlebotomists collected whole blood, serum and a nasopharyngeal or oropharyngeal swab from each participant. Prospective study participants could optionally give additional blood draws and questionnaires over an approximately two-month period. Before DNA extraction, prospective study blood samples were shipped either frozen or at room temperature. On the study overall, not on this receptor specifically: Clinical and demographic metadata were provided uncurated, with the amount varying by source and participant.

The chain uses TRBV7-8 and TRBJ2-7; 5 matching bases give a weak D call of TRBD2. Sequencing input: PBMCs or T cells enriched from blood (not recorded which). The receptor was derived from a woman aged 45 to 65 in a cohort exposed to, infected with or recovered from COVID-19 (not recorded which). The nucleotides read TGTGCCAGCAGCCAAGACGTGGCGGGCCTCTGGTACTTC. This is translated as CASSQDVAGLWYF.